A selection of T cell receptor beta chains follows, all from one sample in a study of CD8 T cells in ankylosing spondylitis. TCRdb ran MiXCR on the 5' RACE reads and lists one entry per CDR3 protein. The sample contains under 450,000 distinct CDR3 sequences, about 20% of which appear only once. Sequences were obtained from blood, either unsorted or a sorted T cell fraction (not recorded which). The receptors were gathered from a male donor with ankylosing spondylitis or in good health (not recorded which). The CDR3 runs from the conserved cysteine through the conserved F or W. D genes are given only for firm matches. Size is stated for part of the rows, as once, few or many counts, or as a class when the clone is expanded.

CDR3 protein: CASSAWGTQPQHF
CDR3 DNA: TGTGCCAGCAGTGCCTGGGGGACTCAGCCCCAGCATTTT
D gene: NA
J gene: TRBJ1-5
clone size: NA
V gene: TRBV6-2/TRBV6-3

CDR3 protein: CASSQGRLAGTDTQYF
CDR3 DNA: TGTGCCAGCAGCCAAGGCCGACTAGCGGGCACAGATACGCAGTATTTT
D gene: TRBD2
J gene: TRBJ2-3
clone size: NA
V gene: TRBV3-1

CDR3 protein: CASGRGSSYEQYF
CDR3 DNA: TGTGCCAGCGGGCGCGGGAGCTCCTACGAGCAGTACTTC
D gene: TRBD2
J gene: TRBJ2-7
clone size: NA
V gene: TRBV7-9

CDR3 protein: CATRAPGEETQYF
CDR3 DNA: TGTGCCACCCGGGCCCCGGGCGAAGAGACCCAGTACTTC
D gene: NA
J gene: TRBJ2-5
clone size: NA
V gene: TRBV12-3/TRBV12-4

CDR3 protein: CASSVGGTSGGYPDTQYF
CDR3 DNA: TGTGCCAGCAGCGTAGGAGGGACTAGCGGGGGGTACCCAGATACGCAGTATTTT
D gene: TRBD2
J gene: TRBJ2-3
clone size: NA
V gene: TRBV9

CDR3 protein: CASSVTGANTGELFF
CDR3 DNA: TGCGCCAGCTCAGTGACAGGGGCGAACACCGGGGAGCTGTTTTTT
D gene: TRBD1
J gene: TRBJ2-2
clone size: NA
V gene: TRBV4-1

CDR3 protein: CSARTGKGYEQYF
CDR3 DNA: TGCAGCGCAAGGACAGGGAAGGGGTACGAGCAGTACTTC
D gene: TRBD1
J gene: TRBJ2-7
clone size: NA
V gene: TRBV29-1

CDR3 protein: CASSEQGDGNEQFF
CDR3 DNA: TGTGCCAGTAGTGAACAGGGAGACGGCAATGAGCAGTTCTTC
D gene: NA
J gene: TRBJ2-1
clone size: NA
V gene: TRBV19

CDR3 protein: CASSQGPTGGSYEQYF
CDR3 DNA: TGCGCCAGCAGCCAAGGCCCCACAGGGGGCTCCTACGAGCAGTACTTC
D gene: TRBD1
J gene: TRBJ2-7
clone size: few
V gene: TRBV4-1

CDR3 protein: CASSSLAGGSYEQYF
CDR3 DNA: TGTGCCAGCAGTTCGCTAGCGGGGGGCTCCTACGAGCAGTACTTC
D gene: TRBD2
J gene: TRBJ2-7
clone size: many
V gene: TRBV12-3/TRBV12-4

CDR3 protein: CASSFLGTSRGYTF
CDR3 DNA: TGTGCCAGTAGTTTTCTCGGGACGTCTCGCGGCTACACCTTC
D gene: NA
J gene: TRBJ1-2
clone size: NA
V gene: TRBV19

CDR3 protein: CASSQVGTVYNEQFF
CDR3 DNA: TGCGCCAGCAGCCAAGTTGGGACAGTCTACAATGAGCAGTTCTTC
D gene: TRBD1
J gene: TRBJ2-1
clone size: NA
V gene: TRBV4-1

CDR3 protein: CASSLGPGVYEQYF
CDR3 DNA: TGCGCCAGCAGCTTGGGGCCAGGGGTCTACGAGCAGTACTTC
D gene: NA
J gene: TRBJ2-7
clone size: many
V gene: TRBV5-1

CDR3 protein: CASSFRRTVYNEQFF
CDR3 DNA: TGTGCCAGCAGTTTCCGACGGACAGTCTACAATGAGCAGTTCTTC
D gene: NA
J gene: TRBJ2-1
clone size: NA
V gene: TRBV12-3/TRBV12-4

CDR3 protein: CAIAGDLAYEQYF
CDR3 DNA: TGTGCCATAGCAGGGGACCTCGCTTACGAGCAGTACTTC
D gene: NA
J gene: TRBJ2-7
clone size: NA
V gene: TRBV10-3

CDR3 protein: CASSLVGRYDNEQFF
CDR3 DNA: TGTGCCAGCAGCTTAGTCGGCAGGTACGACAATGAGCAGTTCTTC
D gene: NA
J gene: TRBJ2-1
clone size: NA
V gene: TRBV7-9

CDR3 protein: CASSHPPRTELFF
CDR3 DNA: TGCGCCAGCAGCCACCCTCCCCGGACGGAGCTGTTTTTT
D gene: NA
J gene: TRBJ2-2
clone size: NA
V gene: TRBV4-1

CDR3 protein: CASSQVTGRETQYF
CDR3 DNA: TGCGCCAGCAGCCAAGTGACAGGGCGGGAGACCCAGTACTTC
D gene: TRBD1
J gene: TRBJ2-5
clone size: few
V gene: TRBV4-1

CDR3 protein: CASSLDSETQYF
CDR3 DNA: TGTGCCAGCAGCTTAGATTCGGAGACCCAGTACTTC
D gene: NA
J gene: TRBJ2-5
clone size: NA
V gene: TRBV7-9

CDR3 protein: CSVVFGTGELFF
CDR3 DNA: TGCAGCGTTGTTTTCGGAACCGGGGAGCTGTTTTTT
D gene: NA
J gene: TRBJ2-2
clone size: NA
V gene: TRBV29-1

CDR3 protein: CASSLVGFGTTDFPYEQYF
CDR3 DNA: TGTGCCAGCAGCTTAGTCGGGTTCGGTACTACCGATTTTCCCTACGAGCAGTACTTC
D gene: NA
J gene: TRBJ2-7
clone size: few
V gene: TRBV11-2

CDR3 protein: CASSGGLAGTDTQYF
CDR3 DNA: TGTGCCAGCAGTGGGGGACTAGCGGGGACAGATACGCAGTATTTT
D gene: TRBD2
J gene: TRBJ2-3
clone size: NA
V gene: TRBV6-1

CDR3 protein: CASSIPGTYEAFF
CDR3 DNA: TGTGCCAGCAGCATACCCGGGACTTATGAAGCTTTCTTT
D gene: NA
J gene: TRBJ1-1
clone size: NA
V gene: TRBV7-9

CDR3 protein: CASSQDGRITYEQYF
CDR3 DNA: TGCGCCAGCAGCCAAGATGGCAGGATTACCTACGAGCAGTACTTC
D gene: NA
J gene: TRBJ2-7
clone size: NA
V gene: TRBV4-1

CDR3 protein: CASSYETLTGGYEQYF
CDR3 DNA: TGTGCCAGCAGTTATGAAACGCTAACTGGGGGATACGAGCAGTACTTC
D gene: NA
J gene: TRBJ2-7
clone size: NA
V gene: TRBV6-5

CDR3 protein: CASSLPAGGLNYEQYF
CDR3 DNA: TGTGCCAGCAGCTTACCAGCGGGGGGTCTAAACTACGAGCAGTACTTC
D gene: TRBD2
J gene: TRBJ2-7
clone size: NA
V gene: TRBV7-8

CDR3 protein: CASNNRRGLDTEAFF
CDR3 DNA: TGTGCCAGCAACAACCGCAGGGGGTTGGACACTGAAGCTTTCTTT
D gene: TRBD1
J gene: TRBJ1-1
clone size: few
V gene: TRBV12-3/TRBV12-4

CDR3 protein: CASSLEDYDTQYF
CDR3 DNA: TGTGCCAGCAGCTTAGAGGACTATGATACGCAGTATTTT
D gene: NA
J gene: TRBJ2-3
clone size: few
V gene: TRBV7-9

CDR3 protein: CASSEARQGDEQYF
CDR3 DNA: TGCGCCAGCAGTGAGGCGAGGCAAGGGGACGAGCAGTACTTC
D gene: NA
J gene: TRBJ2-7
clone size: many
V gene: TRBV10-2

CDR3 protein: CASSLVLAGDEQFF
CDR3 DNA: TGTGCCAGCAGTTTAGTACTAGCAGGCGATGAGCAGTTCTTC
D gene: NA
J gene: TRBJ2-1
clone size: few
V gene: TRBV12-3/TRBV12-4

CDR3 protein: CASSDGLGGYGYTF
CDR3 DNA: TGTGCCAGCAGTGACGGTCTTGGCGGCTATGGCTACACCTTC
D gene: NA
J gene: TRBJ1-2
clone size: few
V gene: TRBV12-3/TRBV12-4

CDR3 protein: CASSGQGSEGNIQYF
CDR3 DNA: TGTGCCAGCAGTGGGCAAGGGAGCGAAGGAAACATTCAGTACTTC
D gene: NA
J gene: TRBJ2-4
clone size: NA
V gene: TRBV2

CDR3 protein: CASSPGTLGNNEQFF
CDR3 DNA: TGTGCCAGCAGCCCAGGGACACTCGGAAACAATGAGCAGTTCTTC
D gene: NA
J gene: TRBJ2-1
clone size: NA
V gene: TRBV7-9

CDR3 protein: CASSRQYNVQETQYF
CDR3 DNA: TGTGCCAGCAGCCGACAATACAACGTCCAAGAGACCCAGTACTTC
D gene: NA
J gene: TRBJ2-5
clone size: NA
V gene: TRBV11-2